The source of this T cell receptor (beta chain) is a study of T cell changes during pregnancy in multiple sclerosis. J gave up 7 bases and V 3 bases, and 16 bases lay outside the gene matches. Per the germline V gene, CDR1 is SGDLS and CDR2 is YYNGEE. The CDR3 has 16 residues. The method was immunoSEQ multiplex PCR; TCRdb's version includes in-frame clones alone and lacks a portion of them. The repertoire includes roughly 68,000 clones, about 92% of them detected once, and around 1.5% sits in the top ten. The sample consisted of peripheral blood, taken in the second trimester of pregnancy. This receptor was identified in a female donor in good health, enrolled as a control in a pregnancy study. This chain connects TRBV9 to TRBJ2-7, with TRBD1 matching over 7 bases. CDR3 sequence (DNA): TGTGCCAGCAGCGCGCATACAACGACAGGGCCCTCGGAGCAGTACTTC. This translates into CASSAHTTTGPSEQYF.